This T cell receptor (beta chain) originates from a study of blood T cells in healthy people across ages (dated by TCRdb to 2013 to 2016). Turning to the overall study: Template switching captured roughly one uniquely barcoded TCR beta cDNA molecule per two T cells in model experiments. The donors were divided into four age groups: young (average roughly 17 years), middle-aged (approximately 41), aged (about 56) and long-lived (around 80). To avoid experimental bias, donors of different ages were distributed randomly across sequencing lanes. The study analyzed two additional independent replicas of 1 million unique cDNA reads from the same blood draw for two donors, one aged 18 to 29 and one aged 80 or older. The study measured age-related changes in TCR beta repertoire diversity using deep sequencing normalized with unique cDNA molecular identifiers. Study-wide conclusions, independent of this receptor: The long-lived group showed more naive CD4+ T cells, fewer expanded clones and increased TCR diversity than the aged group, suggesting age selection. Observed TCR beta diversity per million T cells fell roughly linearly with age, and a significant reduction was already apparent by age around 40. Estimates of total diversity based on one million sequenced T cells were regarded as lower bounds and as underestimates. Because profiling used bulk unsorted PBMCs, naive and antigen-experienced compartments could not be compared conclusively. A strong correlation was found between observed TCR beta diversity and the percentage of naive T cells measured by flow cytometry. Because donor CMV infection status was unknown, age-related changes in expanded clonotypes were potentially confounded.

The CDR3 covers 10 residues, taking in both the cysteine and the phenylalanine. Solely the CDR3 DNA is kept, with 30 bases framed from the first base. In the germline V gene (reference sequence), CDR1 corresponds to SEHNR and CDR2 to FQNEAQ. V lost 2 bases and J lost 8 bases; the stretch between them is 3 bases long. Library creation used 5' RACE. Sequencing used an Illumina HiSeq 2500. A second about 6 to 11 cycle PCR used a sample-barcoded 5' primer and a J-beta primer mix. A template-switch 5' adaptor carrying 12 random nucleotides introduced a unique molecular identifier onto each TCR beta cDNA molecule. At least 2.5 million CDR3-containing paired-end reads were obtained from each sample. All of the RNA was converted into first-strand cDNA using the Mint cDNA synthesis kit, with a TRBC-specific oligonucleotide serving as the primer. Following uracil-DNA glycosylase treatment, a first 18-cycle PCR with universal primers M1SS and BC2_uni_R was performed on all cDNA. Regarding the original processing steps: Each sample was normalized by randomly selecting 1 million high-quality reads, each carrying a distinct molecular identifier. Instead of being binned into consensus sequences, reads with shared molecular identifiers were discarded. MiTCR, set to a Q25 quality threshold and the strictest error-elimination algorithm, was used for CDR3 identification, clonotype clustering and error correction. A nonparametric unseen species model using Euler transformation provided a lower-bound estimate of total TCR beta diversity. TCRdb reprocessed the public reads (quality trimming at Q25 with fastp, clone calling with MiXCR) and kept in-frame beta chains. Identical CDR3 proteins give one entry, which carries the most common genes and DNA. None of the V and J calls come from the authors' own analysis; TCRdb made them. This sample gives fewer than 1,000,000 distinct CDR3 sequences in total; around two fifths of them show up just once. Approximately 20% of the sample is in the top ten clones.

Points on this clonotype: Its cognate antigen has yet to be identified. Base qualities are not at hand, and no much larger clone is one base apart.

The roughly 39 donors, aged roughly 6 to 95 years, were systemically healthy Caucasian individuals from Russia. Each donor gave around 9.9 milliliters of peripheral blood, collected into EDTA-treated Vacutainer tubes. Ficoll-Paque density-gradient centrifugation was used to isolate PBMCs, with at least 6.5 million per sample. Total RNA was extracted from PBMCs with Trizol reagent, with at least 5.5 micrograms obtained per sample. Naive CD45RAhigh/CD27high T cell percentages were measured by flow cytometry on a PBMC aliquot from every donor. The rearranged chain carries TRBV7-9 and TRBJ1-1, with the D segment identity uncertain. Sequencing was carried out using blood. The clonotype originates from a man in his fifties or sixties in good health. The CDR3 sequence is CASSLLEAFF. In nucleotide form, the sequence is TGTGCCAGCAGCTTATTGGAAGCTTTCTTT.